The 12 T cell receptor beta chains below were found in one sample sequenced in a study of shared clonotypes between healthy human individuals. The method was immunoSEQ multiplex PCR; TCRdb's version includes in-frame clones alone and lacks a portion of them. In the table there are hundreds of thousands of clones, about 97% of which are singletons. Sequences were obtained from naive CD4+ T cells sorted from blood. Subset meaning: CD45RA+ positively selected. Receptors originate from a woman aged 25 to 39 in good health.

Turning to this clone: Other nucleotide sequences in the sample specify the same CDR3. This CDR3 is CASSLGLYGYTF. The CDR3 DNA reads TGTGCCAGCAGTTTAGGCCTTTATGGCTACACCTTC. The chain has TRBV28 and TRBJ1-2; no definite D call. The CDR3 loop spans 12 amino acids. V lost 2 bases, J lost 5 bases, and 6 bases lay in between. Germline V gene data show CDR1 as MDHEN and CDR2 as SYDVKM.

J is TRBJ2-6 and V is TRBV4-1; D gene ambiguous. The germline V and J ends were trimmed by 1 base and 0 bases, with 7 bases remaining between them. The germline gives CDR1 MGHRA, CDR2 YSYEKL. The CDR3 extends over 16 amino acids. The CDR3 loop is CASSQGRTSGANVLTF. CDR3 coding DNA: TGCGCCAGCAGCCAAGGCAGGACCTCTGGGGCCAACGTCCTGACTTTC.

The gene calls are TRBV6-5 and TRBJ2-1; 10 positions agree with TRBD1. With V trimmed by 7 bases and J by 5 bases, 8 bases remained unmatched. This CDR3 contains 15 residues. Germline CDR1 and CDR2: MNHEY and SVGAGI. CDR3 coding DNA: TGTGCCAGCACTCAGGACAGGGGGATCCACAATGAGCAGTTCTTC. The encoded protein is CASTQDRGIHNEQFF.

This clone was counted once. The rearrangement links TRBV2 to TRBJ2-1; no reliable D call. CDR1 and CDR2 (germline): SNHLY, FYNNEI. Trimming cost V 4 bases and J 2 bases, with 15 bases left between them. This CDR3 comprises 16 residues. The CDR3 loop is CASSVTVYTPYNEQFF. The CDR3 nucleotides read TGTGCCAGCAGTGTAACGGTCTATACCCCCTACAATGAGCAGTTCTTC.

The V and J genes are TRBV19 and TRBJ2-7, with 7 bases identical to TRBD2. The CDR3 runs 14 residues. With 3 bases clipped from V and 2 bases from J, the junction kept 4 bases outside the gene matches. Looked up from germline, CDR1 is LNHDA and CDR2 is SQIVND (reference sequence). The CDR3 DNA is TGTGCCAGTAGTATCCAGGGAGGGACCTACGAGCAGTACTTC. Amino acid sequence: CASSIQGGTYEQYF.

The chain has TRBV6-5 and TRBJ1-2; D perhaps matches TRBD1 (5 bases). V lost 6 bases, J lost 8 bases, and 19 bases lay in between. The germline gives CDR1 MNHEY, CDR2 SVGAGI. This CDR3 spans 14 amino acids. CDR3 amino acids: CASRPTDKVGGYTF. In DNA, the CDR3 is TGTGCCAGCAGACCCACGGACAAGGTCGGCGGCTACACCTTC.

The rearrangement joins TRBV4-1 to TRBJ1-5; D unresolved. CDR1 and CDR2 from the germline V gene are MGHRA and YSYEKL. V shed 0 bases and J shed 6 bases, with 6 bases lying between them. The CDR3 contains 13 residues. The CDR3 reads CASSQDPSQPQHF. The CDR3 DNA sequence: TGCGCCAGCAGCCAAGATCCGAGTCAGCCCCAGCATTTT.

The CDR3 DNA is TGTGCCAGCAGCTCCCAGGGAAGGGAGACCCAGTACTTC. Encoded protein: CASSSQGRETQYF. The chain combines TRBV5-6 with TRBJ2-5; TRBD1 is a possible D gene (5 bases). The CDR3 totals 13 residues. Germline lookup yields CDR1 SGHDT and CDR2 YYEEEE. The V end lost 3 bases, the J end lost 5 bases, and 11 bases lay between the germline ends.

The rearrangement uses TRBV28 and TRBJ2-3; D unclear. Trimming left V 9 bases short and J 2 bases short, with 9 bases between. The CDR3 runs to 12 residues. Germline CDR1 MDHEN, CDR2 SYDVKM. CDR3 amino acids: CASGRVTDTQYF. DNA for the CDR3: TGTGCCAGTGGCCGGGTCACAGATACGCAGTATTTT.

The chain is built from TRBV28 and TRBJ1-2, with D hard to call. Germline V lookup: CDR1 MDHEN, CDR2 SYDVKM. V was trimmed by 2 bases and J by 3 bases, leaving 7 bases between them. The CDR3 sequence is 13 residues long. Here the CDR3 DNA reads TGTGCCAGCAGTTTAGGCAGAGACTATGGCTACACCTTC. This translates into CASSLGRDYGYTF.

The V gene is TRBV15, the J gene TRBJ2-5; TRBD2 matches at 8 bases. CDR1 and CDR2 from the germline V gene are LNHNV and YYDKDF (reference sequence). The trim removed 4 bases at V and 5 bases at J, leaving 6 bases unmatched. The CDR3 has 14 residues. CDR3 loop: CATSKAGVVETQYF. In DNA form, the CDR3 reads TGTGCCACCAGCAAAGCGGGAGTAGTGGAGACCCAGTACTTC.

This clone was found once. The chain has TRBV6-6 and TRBJ2-7, with TRBD2 matching over 8 bases. The junction had 5 bases not matched to a gene; V was cut back by 5 bases and J by 2 bases. Germline V gene sequence: CDR1 MNHNY, CDR2 SVGAGI (reference sequence). The CDR3 totals 14 residues. CDR3 DNA sequence: TGTGCCAGCAGTGTCACTAGCGGCCCCTACGAGCAGTACTTC. Residues: CASSVTSGPYEQYF.